Each of the 21 T cell receptor beta chains below was sequenced from the same sample in a study of blood T cells in healthy people across ages. Through a sample-barcoded 5' primer and a J-beta primer mix, a second PCR was run for roughly 6 to 11 cycles. TCRdb reprocessed the 5' RACE reads via MiXCR and lists one record per CDR3 protein. The sample lists around 1,100,000 distinct CDR3 sequences; 35% to 40% were seen once. Sequencing was performed on blood. These receptors were obtained from a man aged 18 to 30 in good health.

The chain has TRBV6-1 and TRBJ1-1; D is ambiguous. The length of the CDR3 is 13 residues. Germline lookup yields CDR1 MNHNS and CDR2 SASEGT. The V end lost 11 bases, the J end lost 10 bases, and 23 bases lay between the germline ends. The CDR3: CACTADTGGRAFF. The CDR3 coding sequence is TGTGCCTGCACCGCCGACACCGGCGGGAGAGCTTTCTTT.

This clonotype has at least ten counts. The rearrangement joins TRBV5-1 to TRBJ2-3; D is possibly TRBD1 or TRBD2 (5 bases each). Germline V gives CDR1 SGHRS, CDR2 YFSETQ. The V end was cut by 0 bases, the J end by 2 bases, with 10 bases between. The CDR3 sequence is 15 residues long. CDR3 in amino acids: CASSLDGTLTDTQYF. The CDR3 DNA is TGCGCCAGCAGCTTGGACGGGACCCTCACAGATACGCAGTATTTT. The entire variable domain, with the rest obtained from reference TRBV5-1 and TRBJ2-3, is as follows: KAGVTQTPRYLIKTRGQQVTLSCSPISGHRSVSWYQQTPGQGLQFLFEYFSETQRNKGNFPGRFSGRQFSNSRSEMNVSTLELGDSALYLCASSLDGTLTDTQYFGPGTRLTVL.

V gene TRBV2 combines with J gene TRBJ1-4; D uncertain. The V gene lost 5 bases and the J gene lost 7 bases, with 17 bases spanning the gap. The CDR3 extends over 15 amino acids. The germline gives CDR1 SNHLY, CDR2 FYNNEI. The DNA for the CDR3 is TGTGCCAGCAGTAAAGAGGCGGGGATTCGTGAAAAACTGTTTTTT. It specifies CASSKEAGIREKLFF.

The rearrangement uses TRBV5-5 and TRBJ2-7; 12 bases align to TRBD2. CDR1 is SGHKS and CDR2 is YYEKEE in the germline V gene (reference sequence). This CDR3 comprises 15 residues. V was clipped by 4 bases and J by 6 bases; unmatched bases: 8. The CDR3 DNA follows: TGTGCCAGCAGCCTGGGACTAGCGGGTCTTTTCGAGCAGTACTTC. This translates into CASSLGLAGLFEQYF.

This chain's CDR3 is CASSQDLGLAGEQFF. CDR3 in DNA: TGTGCCAGCAGCCAAGATCTGGGACTAGCGGGGGAGCAGTTCTTC. The rearrangement links TRBV4-2 to TRBJ2-1; 13 bases fit TRBD2. The CDR3 is 15 amino acids. Unmatched junction bases numbered 3, after V lost 0 bases and J lost 10 bases. Germline values: CDR1 LGHNA, CDR2 YNFKEQ.

This clonotype was picked up a small number of times. This chain uses TRBV4-2 with TRBJ1-2; D is unclear. Trimming removed 0 bases at V and 4 bases at J, with 6 bases between. Per germline, CDR1 LGHNA and CDR2 YNFKEQ. The CDR3 covers 13 residues. The CDR3: CASSQDSRYGYTF. Written as DNA, the CDR3 is TGTGCCAGCAGCCAAGATTCACGCTATGGCTACACCTTC.

This clonotype was recorded a few times. This sequence joins TRBV2 and TRBJ2-7, with a possible D match to TRBD2 (5 bases). The CDR3 is 12 amino acids. Germline V lookup: CDR1 SNHLY, CDR2 FYNNEI. With 2 bases removed from V and 4 bases from J, the gap between germline ends came to 6 bases. The CDR3 sequence is CASSESGYEQYF. The CDR3 nucleotides read TGTGCCAGCAGTGAAAGCGGATACGAGCAGTACTTC. Looking up the rest from reference TRBV2 and TRBJ2-7 gives the full variable domain: EPEVTQTPSHQVTQMGQEVILRCVPISNHLYFYWYRQILGQKVEFLVSFYNNEISEKSEIFDDQFSVERPDGSNFTLKIRSTKLEDSAMYFCASSESGYEQYFGPGTRLTVT.

This clonotype appeared a few times. The chain recombines TRBV9 with TRBJ2-3; no reliable D call. CDR3 length: 13 amino acids. CDR1 and CDR2 from the germline V gene are SGDLS and YYNGEE. The V gene lost 3 bases and the J gene lost 5 bases, with 10 bases spanning the gap. The CDR3 DNA reads as TGTGCCAGCAGCGGGGCGTTGGGAGATACGCAGTATTTT. Amino acids: CASSGALGDTQYF.

Concerning this clonotype itself: A much larger clone differs from this one at a single base, so this may be a read error. The chain is built from TRBV7-9 and TRBJ2-3; the D gene could be TRBD1 or TRBD2 (6 bases each). Germline V CDR1 and CDR2: SEHNR, FQNEAQ (reference sequence). The CDR3 covers 15 residues. CDR3 sequence (DNA): TGTTCCAGCAGCTTACAGGGTCGGGAGACAGATACGCAGTATTTT. It codes for CSSSLQGRETDTQYF. Supplemented by reference TRBV7-9 and TRBJ2-3, the full variable domain reads DTGVSQNPRHKITKRGQNVTFRCDPISEHNRLYWYRQTLGQGPEFLTYFQNEAQLEKSRLLSDRFSAERPKGSFSTLEIQRTEQGDSAMYLCSSSLQGRETDTQYFGPGTRLTVL.

This chain joins TRBV20-1 and TRBJ2-3; 7 positions agree with TRBD2. Germline CDR1 reads DFQATT; CDR2 reads SNEGSKA (reference sequence). The CDR3 length is 11 residues. With 6 bases clipped from V and 3 bases from J, the junction kept 0 bases outside the gene matches. The CDR3: CSAAGTDTQYF. CDR3 DNA sequence: TGCAGTGCAGCGGGGACAGATACGCAGTATTTT.

V gene TRBV20-1 combines with J gene TRBJ1-1; D ambiguous. Germline lookup yields CDR1 DFQATT and CDR2 SNEGSKA (reference sequence). This CDR3 spans 13 amino acids. V was trimmed by 4 bases and J by 1 base, leaving 10 bases between them. CDR3 sequence reads: CSATTAGNTEAFF. As DNA, the CDR3 is TGCAGTGCTACCACCGCGGGGAACACTGAAGCTTTCTTT.

This clonotype has a handful of counts. The chain combines TRBV30 with TRBJ2-3; 8 nucleotides match TRBD1. V gave up 4 bases and J gave up 3 bases; unmatched junction bases: 6. Germline V gene sequence: CDR1 GTSNPN, CDR2 SVGIG (reference sequence). This CDR3 comprises 14 residues. The CDR3: CAWTLTGGTDTQYF. Here the CDR3 DNA reads TGTGCCTGGACCCTCACAGGGGGAACAGATACGCAGTATTTT.

The chain combines TRBV5-4 with TRBJ2-1, with D perhaps matching TRBD1 or TRBD2 (5 bases each). The germline V and J ends were trimmed by 5 bases and 5 bases, with 17 bases remaining between them. Germline CDR1 SGHNT, CDR2 YYREEE (reference sequence). This CDR3 contains 15 residues. CDR3 region: CASREPGRSNNEQFF. CDR3 bases: TGTGCCAGCAGGGAACCGGGACGGAGTAACAATGAGCAGTTCTTC.

This chain joins TRBV20-1 and TRBJ1-5; 7 bases are a match to TRBD1. With V trimmed by 0 bases and J by 6 bases, 11 bases remained unmatched. This CDR3 has 16 residues. Looked up from germline, CDR1 is DFQATT and CDR2 is SNEGSKA (reference sequence). CDR3 loop: CSARDGGQSQSQPQHF. CDR3 nucleotides: TGCAGTGCTAGAGATGGGGGACAGAGCCAGAGTCAGCCCCAGCATTTT.

Remarks on this clonotype: One end of the junction varies from germline; a read error may be responsible. The rearrangement links TRBV4-1 to TRBJ1-2; 9 bases are shared with TRBD1. Germline CDR1 MGHRA, CDR2 YSYEKL. The CDR3 has 16 residues. CDR3 DNA: TGCGCCAGCAACCAAGTCCCGGGACAGGGAAACTATGGCTACACCTTC. It specifies CASNQVPGQGNYGYTF.

This clonotype was seen a handful of times. This chain uses TRBV13 with TRBJ1-4; D might be TRBD1 (5 bases). The CDR3 is 15 residues long. V lost 4 bases and J lost 2, with 11 bases in between. From germline, CDR1 is PRHDT and CDR2 FYEKMQ (reference sequence). In DNA, the CDR3 is TGTGCCAGCAGCTGGAGGGGATCGACTAATGAAAAACTGTTTTTT. Protein sequence: CASSWRGSTNEKLFF.

This clonotype was detected only a few times. The rearrangement uses TRBV7-2 and TRBJ1-2; 8 nucleotides line up with TRBD1. This CDR3 is built from 13 residues. CDR1 and CDR2 (germline): SGHTA, FQGNSA. V trimming: 5 bases; J trimming: 4 bases; junction bases outside the gene matches: 3. In DNA form, the CDR3 reads TGTGCCAGCAGCATGGACAGGGTCTATGGCTACACCTTC. Its translation: CASSMDRVYGYTF.

The rearrangement joins TRBV6-1 to TRBJ2-2; no clear D gene. CDR1 MNHNS and CDR2 SASEGT come from the germline V gene. The V and J ends lost 7 bases and 3 bases respectively, with 6 bases between them. The CDR3 covers 12 residues. The CDR3 loop reads CASITDTGELFF. CDR3 nucleotides: TGTGCCAGCATCACGGACACCGGGGAGCTGTTTTTT.

The chain is built from TRBV6-2 or TRBV6-3 and TRBJ2-6, with a tentative D call TRBD1 (5 bases). This CDR3 has 15 residues. Looked up from germline, CDR1 is MNHEY and CDR2 is SVGEGT. Trimming took 8 bases from V and 1 from J, leaving 12 bases between them. The CDR3 nucleotides are TGTGCCAGCGCTAAAACAGGTTCTGGGGCCAACGTCCTGACTTTC. Its translation is CASAKTGSGANVLTF.

V usage is TRBV12-3 or TRBV12-4 and J usage is TRBJ1-6, with D possibly matching TRBD1 (6 bases). V lost 0 bases and J lost 10, with 7 bases in between. The CDR3 sequence is 13 residues long. CDR3 nucleotides: TGTGCCAGCAGTTTAGCGGGACAATCACCCCTCCACTTT. Translation gives CASSLAGQSPLHF.

A few counts support this clonotype. The rearrangement joins TRBV5-1 to TRBJ2-7; D possibly matches TRBD1 or TRBD2 (6 bases each). The CDR3 length is 14 residues. V was pared by 5 bases and J by 3 bases, with 15 bases between. Germline loops: CDR1 SGHRS, CDR2 YFSETQ. The chain's CDR3 is CASSLRGTDYEQYF. As DNA, the CDR3 is TGCGCCAGCAGTTTGAGGGGGACTGACTACGAGCAGTACTTC.